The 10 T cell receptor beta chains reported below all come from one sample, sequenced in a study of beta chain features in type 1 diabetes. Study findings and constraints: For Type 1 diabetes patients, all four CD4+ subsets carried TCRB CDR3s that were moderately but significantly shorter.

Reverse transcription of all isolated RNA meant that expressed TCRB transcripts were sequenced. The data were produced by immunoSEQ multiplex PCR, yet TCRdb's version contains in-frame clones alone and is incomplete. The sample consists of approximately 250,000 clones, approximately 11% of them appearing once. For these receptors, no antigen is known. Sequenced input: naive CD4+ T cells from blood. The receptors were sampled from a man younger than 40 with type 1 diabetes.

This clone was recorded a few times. As DNA, the CDR3 is TGTGCCTGGGGCAGGGGTCCCCCTGGAAACACCATATATTTT. Protein sequence: CAWGRGPPGNTIYF. The chain couples TRBV30 to TRBJ1-3; perhaps TRBD1 as D (6 bases). With 5 bases removed from V and 2 bases from J, the gap between germline ends came to 13 bases. Germline V gene sequence: CDR1 GTSNPN, CDR2 SVGIG (reference sequence). This CDR3 has 14 amino acids.

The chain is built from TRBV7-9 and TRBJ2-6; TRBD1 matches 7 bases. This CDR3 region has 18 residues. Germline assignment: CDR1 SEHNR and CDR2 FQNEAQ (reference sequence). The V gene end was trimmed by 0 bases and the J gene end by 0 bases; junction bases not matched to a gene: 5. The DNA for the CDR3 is TGTGCCAGCAGCTTAGCGGGACAGCAGAGCTCTGGGGCCAACGTCCTGACTTTC. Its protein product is CASSLAGQQSSGANVLTF.

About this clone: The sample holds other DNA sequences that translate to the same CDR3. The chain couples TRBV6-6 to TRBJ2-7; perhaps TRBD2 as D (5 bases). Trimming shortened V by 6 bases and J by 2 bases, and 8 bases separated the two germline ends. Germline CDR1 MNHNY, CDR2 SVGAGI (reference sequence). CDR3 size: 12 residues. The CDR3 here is CASSPGTYEQYF. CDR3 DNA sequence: TGTGCCAGCAGCCCCGGGACCTACGAGCAGTACTTC.

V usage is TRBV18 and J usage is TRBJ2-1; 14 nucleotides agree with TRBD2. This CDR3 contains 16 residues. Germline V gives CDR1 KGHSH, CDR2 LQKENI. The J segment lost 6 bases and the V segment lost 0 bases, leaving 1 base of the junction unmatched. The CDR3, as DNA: TGTGCCAGCTCACCACCAGGGACTAGCGGGGGCAATGAGCAGTTCTTC. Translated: CASSPPGTSGGNEQFF. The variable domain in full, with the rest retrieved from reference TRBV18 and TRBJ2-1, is NAGVMQNPRHLVRRRGQEARLRCSPMKGHSHVYWYRQLPEEGLKFMVYLQKENIIDESGMPKERFSAEFPKEGPSILRIQQVVRGDSAAYFCASSPPGTSGGNEQFFGPGTRLTVL.

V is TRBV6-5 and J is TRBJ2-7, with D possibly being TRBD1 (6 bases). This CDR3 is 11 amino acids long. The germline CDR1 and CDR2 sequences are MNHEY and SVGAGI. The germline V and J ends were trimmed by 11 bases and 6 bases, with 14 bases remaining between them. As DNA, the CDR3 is TGTGCCGTGCAACAGGGACGCGAGCAGTACTTC. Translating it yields CAVQQGREQYF.

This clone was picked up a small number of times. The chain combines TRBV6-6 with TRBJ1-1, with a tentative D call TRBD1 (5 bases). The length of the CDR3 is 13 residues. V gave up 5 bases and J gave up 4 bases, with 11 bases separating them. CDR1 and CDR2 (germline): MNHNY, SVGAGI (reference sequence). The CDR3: CASSATGSTEAFF. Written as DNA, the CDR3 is TGTGCCAGCAGTGCAACAGGTTCCACTGAAGCTTTCTTT.

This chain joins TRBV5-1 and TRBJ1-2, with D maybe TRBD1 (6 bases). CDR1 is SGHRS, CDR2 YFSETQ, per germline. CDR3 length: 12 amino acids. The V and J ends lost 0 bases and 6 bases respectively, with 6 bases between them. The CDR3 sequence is CASSLGTDGYTF. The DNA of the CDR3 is TGCGCCAGCAGCTTGGGGACAGATGGCTACACCTTC.

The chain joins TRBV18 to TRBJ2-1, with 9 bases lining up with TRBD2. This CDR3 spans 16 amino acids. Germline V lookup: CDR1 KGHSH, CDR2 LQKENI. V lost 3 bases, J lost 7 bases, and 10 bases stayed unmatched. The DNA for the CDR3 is TGTGCCAGCTCACCCCCTAGCGGGGCCGCGGGTAATGAGCAGTTCTTC. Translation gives CASSPPSGAAGNEQFF. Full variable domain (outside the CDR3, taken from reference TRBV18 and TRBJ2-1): NAGVMQNPRHLVRRRGQEARLRCSPMKGHSHVYWYRQLPEEGLKFMVYLQKENIIDESGMPKERFSAEFPKEGPSILRIQQVVRGDSAAYFCASSPPSGAAGNEQFFGPGTRLTVL.

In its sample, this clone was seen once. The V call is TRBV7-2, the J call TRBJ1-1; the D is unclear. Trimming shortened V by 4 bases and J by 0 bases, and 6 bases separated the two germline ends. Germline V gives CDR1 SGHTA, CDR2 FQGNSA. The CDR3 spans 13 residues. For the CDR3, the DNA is TGTGCCAGCAGCTCGGGGATGAACACTGAAGCTTTCTTT. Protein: CASSSGMNTEAFF.

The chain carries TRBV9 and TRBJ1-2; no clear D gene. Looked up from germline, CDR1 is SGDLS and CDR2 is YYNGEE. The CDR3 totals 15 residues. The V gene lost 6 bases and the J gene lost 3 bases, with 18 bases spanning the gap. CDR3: CASTQDAAGDYGYTF. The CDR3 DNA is TGTGCCAGCACACAAGACGCCGCGGGTGACTATGGCTACACCTTC.